This T cell receptor (beta chain) was recorded in a study of cytomegalovirus exposure and HLA in healthy donors (dated by TCRdb to the late 2010s). A note on the overall study: According to an earlier analysis of a few hundred of the donors, about 190 million T cells yielded 120 million or so unique TCR beta sequences and less than 300 Gb of sequence data. An early release covering 550 to 650 HLA-typed donors comprised about 300 gigabases of sequencing data and approximately 80 million unique TCR sequences. Of the approximately 400 genotyped donors, 75% to 85% were placed in the genetic ancestry cluster associated with self-reported Caucasian donors. The study aimed to test whether signatures of past pathogen exposure could be identified by cataloging public T cell receptors. The study profiled the T cell repertoires of 666 subjects by immunosequencing and related them to cytomegalovirus serostatus. In addition to the first cohort of 666 subjects, a separate validation cohort of 120 different subjects was used. To predict cytomegalovirus infection status, the study brought together high-throughput TCR immunosequencing, statistical association of individual TCRs with disease status, and machine learning. A later analysis re-examined previously published TCR beta repertoires from over 500 donors and added high-resolution HLA genotyping to investigate patterns of TCR occurrence. The later analysis used no new phenotypic data to find candidate immune exposures, relying instead on TCR beta sequences and their occurrence across donors. An earlier analysis of several hundred of the donors used high-throughput TCR beta sequencing to judge whether each TCR beta V gene segment behaved as functional or pseudogenic. Donor age, sex, ethnicity and CMV serostatus were collected together with the repertoire data. A later genetic analysis took genome-wide SNP genotypes for about 65% of the 666 donors and used that subset as a discovery cohort. Every repertoire in the discovery cohort had been generated on one and the same sequencing platform. HLA typing included class I and class II loci at four-digit resolution. The number of donors typed differed by locus, with about 629-640 for A, B, C, DRB1 and DQB1, 522 for DQA1, nearly 610 for DPA1, and some 470 for DPB1. Roughly five DR-DQ haplotypes were handled as single units for association and clustering because linkage in the cohort was strong. Among 398 genotyped donors of the cohort, an average of approximately 240,000 unique TCR beta nucleotide sequences were sequenced per donor, roughly 20% of them non-productive. The investigation overall reported the following: HLA typing was unavailable for some donors at each locus, so association tests used only the typed subset. Because counts were too low, about 15 rarely observed V segments, including chromosome 9 orphons, were left out of the earlier analysis of over 550 of the donors. In this cohort, only TCR beta chains were sequenced, and detectable features were limited by the absence of alpha or paired-chain data. The classifier was reported to diagnose cytomegalovirus status with high specificity and sensitivity in both the original and validation cohorts. According to a later analysis, TCR association rates differed among HLA loci, with DRB1 alleles showing the most associated TCRs and HLA-C alleles showing the fewest. A few of the identified cytomegalovirus-associated TCR beta chains were confirmed in vitro to be specific for cytomegalovirus antigens. The 87-base-pair reads could not distinguish some IMGT-functional V segments, including TRBV6-2 and TRBV6-3, so those segments were excluded. A later genetic analysis reported fewer N-insertions in productive TCRs among donors in an Asian-associated ancestry cluster than the roughly 690-donor mean. Broadly in line with IMGT annotations, most TCR beta V segments showed up in productive rearrangements about 90% or about 30% of the time in an earlier analysis of several hundred of the donors. In a later analysis, HLA-associated TCR beta chains showed more clonal expansion and lower generation probabilities than non-associated chains that were equally common. Most CMV-associated TCR beta chains appeared to be HLA-restricted in a later analysis, and the HLA associations seemed to be driven largely by CMV exposure. When HLA alleles, especially DR and DQ, strongly co-occurred, attributing TCR associations to individual alleles was difficult. Most TCR sequences were observed very rarely across donors, whereas some public TCRs were present in many individuals. Specific HLA alleles were associated with about 17,000 TCR beta sequences at a false discovery rate of 0.05 in a later analysis. Correlated functional status among segregating V segments might be attributable to linkage disequilibrium, but an unknown experimental factor could not be ruled out. A total of roughly 160 TCR beta chains were listed by the study as associated with cytomegalovirus. A cluster of highly shared sequence variants was judged likely to be a technical artifact of the sequencing pipeline. Sequencing depth was assumed to be roughly uniform across donors in the presence/absence analyses, though that assumption may not hold. A further reported finding was that TCR beta sequences accurately predicted the HLA-A and HLA-B alleles for most subjects in the first cohort. According to the authors, the approach could potentially be generalized to other disease states and immunological phenotypes. CMV serostatus was the only immune exposure information available for the cohort. A later genetic analysis associated a missense DCLRE1C variant with V-gene and J-gene trimming of TCR beta chains, and an independent cohort replicated the association. Several of the top co-occurrence clusters appeared to be linked to parvovirus B19, influenza, CMV and Epstein-Barr virus, according to a later analysis.

The cohort consisted of 600 to 700 healthy bone marrow donors. At the time of sampling, all cohort members were nominally healthy, though unrecorded immune exposures were likely present. The donor was CMV seropositive and was included in the group of 270 or so seropositive cohort members. Every donor gave a peripheral blood sample, and the peripheral blood mononuclear cells from that sample were used for TCR beta sequencing. Genomic DNA extraction from the blood cell samples was performed with the Qiagen DNeasy Blood Extraction Kit. Receptor libraries were prepared by the immunoSEQ multiplex PCR assay. A mixture of 60 forward primers for TCR Vbeta segments and 13 reverse primers for TCR Jbeta segments was used in the multiplex PCR. A multiplex PCR assay on genomic DNA amplified the CDR3 region of rearranged TCR beta genes. The Illumina HiSeq System was used to sequence the amplified TCR beta libraries as 87-base-pair reads. In the source study's methods: A later analysis tallied around 82 million unique TCR beta chains across the 640 or so repertoires, and approximately 12 million of those chains were shared by two or more donors. A nearest-neighbor algorithm error-corrected the raw reads and collapsed the reads into unique sequences, merging closely related sequences to remove PCR and sequencing errors. Alignment of CDR3 sequences to IMGT reference sequences was used to assign V, D and J gene segments. For a sequence to be retained, a match of at least six nucleotides was required to both a V gene segment and a J gene segment. A rearrangement counted as productive if the CDR3 had no stop codons and remained in frame with V and J, and every other rearrangement counted as non-productive. CDR3 was defined according to IMGT convention as the region running from the second conserved V-encoded cysteine to the conserved J-encoded phenylalanine. The earlier analysis of a few hundred of the donors excluded sequences that lacked an unambiguous match to a single V gene segment. In an earlier analysis of 587 of the donors, V segments were called functional above 56.7% productive rearrangements and were called segregating when the between-donor standard deviation exceeded 5%. A statistical classification framework was developed to diagnose cytomegalovirus status using the catalog of TCR beta chain sequences. In a later analysis, TCR nucleotide sequences were compared against IMGT/GENE-DB human TR gene sequences so that V and J genes could be assigned. The TCRdist pipeline was used in a later analysis to assign CDR3 sequences and most-parsimonious VDJ recombination scenarios. In a later analysis, every TCR beta chain was defined by the combination of its CDR3 amino acid sequence and its V-gene family, and reads without a unique V-gene family were dropped. To address suspected cross-contamination and a sequencing artifact, a later analysis removed a few hundred highly shared, low-generation-probability nucleotide sequences. In a later analysis, a clonal expansion index was calculated for each public chain from normalized within-repertoire ranks of inferred template counts. Generation probabilities in a later analysis came from a VDJ recombination model fitted to out-of-frame rearrangements, and those results were checked against IGoR. In a later analysis, hypergeometric tests were used to score TCR-TCR, TCR-HLA and TCR-CMV co-occurrence, with a repertoire-size bias correction applied to TCR pairs. False discovery rates were estimated in a later analysis by permuting HLA or CMV assignments 20 times. In a later analysis, co-occurring TCRs were grouped with DBSCAN, and TCRdist sequence similarity was added when clustering was performed within HLA-allele-positive subsets. For co-occurrence clustering, repertoires with fewer than 30,000 or more than 120,000 public chains were excluded, along with five or six repertoires with anomalous nucleotide sharing. TCRdb carries this immuneACCESS record with in-frame sequences only. Its versions omit some clonotypes, under half of them owing to an unresolved V gene in the studies checked, with the rest unexplained. V, J and clone size are taken as reported in that table, and D and trimming were inferred from the DNA itself. The sample's records list roughly 35,000 clones. Clones ranked in the top ten supply 3.4% of the sample.

Based on the germline V gene (reference sequence), the CDR1 and CDR2 sequences are LNHDA and SQIVND. V trim: 5 bases; J trim: 2 bases; unmatched bases: 8. From its cysteine to its phenylalanine, the CDR3 spans 15 amino acids. Kept here is only the CDR3 DNA, which spans 45 bases and is read in frame from base 1. Concerning this clone itself: The antigen it recognizes is unknown.

The chain employs TRBV19 and TRBJ1-2; 7 bases in the middle match TRBD1. Sequencing input: PBMCs. This TCR was recovered from a woman aged 40-49 years in good health and CMV-seropositive. The DNA is as follows: TGTGCCAGTAGTCTGTTCGGACAGGCCAACTATGGCTACACCTTC. This encodes CASSLFGQANYGYTF.